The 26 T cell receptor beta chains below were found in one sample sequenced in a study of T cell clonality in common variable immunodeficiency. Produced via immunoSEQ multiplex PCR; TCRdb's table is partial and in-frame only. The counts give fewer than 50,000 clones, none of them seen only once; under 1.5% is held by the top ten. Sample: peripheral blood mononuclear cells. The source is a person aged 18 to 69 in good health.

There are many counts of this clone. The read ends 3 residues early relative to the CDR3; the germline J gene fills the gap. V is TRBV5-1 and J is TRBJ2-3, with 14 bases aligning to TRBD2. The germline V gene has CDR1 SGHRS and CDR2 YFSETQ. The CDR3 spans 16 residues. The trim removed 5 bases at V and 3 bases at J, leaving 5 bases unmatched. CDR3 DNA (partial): TGCGCCAGCAGGCGGGGACTAGCGGGAGAAACAGATACG. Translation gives CASRRGLAGETDT. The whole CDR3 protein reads CASRRGLAGETDTQYF.

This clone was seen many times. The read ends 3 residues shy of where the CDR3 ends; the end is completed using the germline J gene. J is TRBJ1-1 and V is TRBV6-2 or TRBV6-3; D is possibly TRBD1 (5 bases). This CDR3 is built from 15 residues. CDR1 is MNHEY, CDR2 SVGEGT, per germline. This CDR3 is CASSYLHQGSPEAFF. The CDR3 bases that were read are TGTGCCAGCAGTTACCTGCACCAGGGATCCCCCGAA.

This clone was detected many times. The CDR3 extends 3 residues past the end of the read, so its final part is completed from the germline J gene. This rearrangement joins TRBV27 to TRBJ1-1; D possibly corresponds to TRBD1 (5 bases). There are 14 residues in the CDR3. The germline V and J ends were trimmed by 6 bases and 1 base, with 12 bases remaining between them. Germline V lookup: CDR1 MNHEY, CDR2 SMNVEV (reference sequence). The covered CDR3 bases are TGTGCCAGCAGCCACCGACAGAAGAACACTGAA. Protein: CASSHRQKNTE. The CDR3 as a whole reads CASSHRQKNTEAFF.

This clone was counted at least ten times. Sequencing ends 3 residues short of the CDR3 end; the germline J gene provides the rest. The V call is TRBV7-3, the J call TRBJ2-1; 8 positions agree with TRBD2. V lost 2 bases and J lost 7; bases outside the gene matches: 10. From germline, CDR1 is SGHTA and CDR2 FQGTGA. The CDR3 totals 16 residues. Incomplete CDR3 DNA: TGTGCCAGCAGCTTATTGGCTAGCGGGCTAATAAATGAG. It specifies CASSLLASGLINE. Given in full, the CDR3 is CASSLLASGLINEQFF. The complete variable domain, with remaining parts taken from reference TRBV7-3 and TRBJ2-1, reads GAGVSQTPSNKVTEKGKYVELRCDPISGHTALYWYRQSLGQGPEFLIYFQGTGAADDSGLPNDRFFAVRPEGSVSTLKIQRTERGDSAVYLCASSLLASGLINEQFFGPGTRLTVL.

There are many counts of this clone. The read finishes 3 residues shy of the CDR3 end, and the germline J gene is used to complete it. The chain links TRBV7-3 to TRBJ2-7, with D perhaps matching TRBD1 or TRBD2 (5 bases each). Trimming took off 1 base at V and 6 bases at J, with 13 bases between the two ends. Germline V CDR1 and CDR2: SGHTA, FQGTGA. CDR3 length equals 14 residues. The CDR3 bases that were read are TGTGCCAGCAGCTTAAGGGCGAGGGGTGGCGAG. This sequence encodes CASSLRARGGE. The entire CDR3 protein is CASSLRARGGEQYF. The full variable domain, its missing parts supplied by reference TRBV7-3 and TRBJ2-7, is GAGVSQTPSNKVTEKGKYVELRCDPISGHTALYWYRQSLGQGPEFLIYFQGTGAADDSGLPNDRFFAVRPEGSVSTLKIQRTERGDSAVYLCASSLRARGGEQYFGPGTRLTVT.

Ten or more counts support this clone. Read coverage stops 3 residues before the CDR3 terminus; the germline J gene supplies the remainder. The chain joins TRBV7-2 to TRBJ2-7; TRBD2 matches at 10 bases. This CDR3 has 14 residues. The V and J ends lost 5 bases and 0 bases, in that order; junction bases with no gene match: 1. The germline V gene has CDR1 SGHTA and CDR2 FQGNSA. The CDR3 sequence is CASSRTSGSYEQYF. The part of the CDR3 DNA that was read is TGTGCCAGCAGCCGGACTAGCGGCTCCTACGAG.

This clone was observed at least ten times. The DNA read from the CDR3 is TGTGCCAGCAGCCTGACTAGCGGGCCCTACAATGAG. Its protein product is CASSLTSGPYNE. The entire CDR3 protein is CASSLTSGPYNEQFF. The V gene is TRBV4-2, the J gene TRBJ2-1; 10 bases are a match to TRBD2. The read terminates 3 residues before the CDR3 end, so the remaining end is supplied by the germline J gene. The CDR3 has 15 amino acids. Germline assignment: CDR1 LGHNA and CDR2 YNFKEQ. V gave up 4 bases and J gave up 2 bases; unmatched junction bases: 2.

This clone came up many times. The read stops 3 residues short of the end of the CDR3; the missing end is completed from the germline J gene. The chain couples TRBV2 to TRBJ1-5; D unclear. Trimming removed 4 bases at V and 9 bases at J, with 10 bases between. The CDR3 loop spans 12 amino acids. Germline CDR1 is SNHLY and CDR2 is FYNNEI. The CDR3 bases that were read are TGTGCCAGCAGTGTCCCAAAGGGGCCC. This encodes CASSVPKGP. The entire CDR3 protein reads CASSVPKGPQHF.

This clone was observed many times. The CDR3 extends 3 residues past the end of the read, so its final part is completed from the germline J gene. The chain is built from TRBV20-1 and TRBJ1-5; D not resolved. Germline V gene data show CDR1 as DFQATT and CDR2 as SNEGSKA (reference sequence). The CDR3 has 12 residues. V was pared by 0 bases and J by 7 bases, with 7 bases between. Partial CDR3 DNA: TGCAGTGCTAGAGATCAGGCCCAGCCC. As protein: CSARDQAQP. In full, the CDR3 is CSARDQAQPQHF.

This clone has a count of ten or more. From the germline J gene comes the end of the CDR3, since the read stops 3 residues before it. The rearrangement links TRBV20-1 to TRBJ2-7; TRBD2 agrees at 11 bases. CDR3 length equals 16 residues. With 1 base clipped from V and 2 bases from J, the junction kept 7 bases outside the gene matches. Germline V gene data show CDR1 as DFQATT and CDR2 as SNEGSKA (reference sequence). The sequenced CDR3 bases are TGCAGTGCTAGAGGGGCAGGGACTAGCGGTCCCTACGAG. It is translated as CSARGAGTSGPYE. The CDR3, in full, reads CSARGAGTSGPYEQYF.

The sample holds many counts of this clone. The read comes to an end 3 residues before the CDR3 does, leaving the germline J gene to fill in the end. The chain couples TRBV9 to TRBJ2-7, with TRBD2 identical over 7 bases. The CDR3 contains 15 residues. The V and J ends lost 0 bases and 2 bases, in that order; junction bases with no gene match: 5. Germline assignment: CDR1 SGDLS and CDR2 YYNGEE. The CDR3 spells CASSVGTSVTYEQYF. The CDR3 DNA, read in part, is TGTGCCAGCAGCGTAGGAACTAGCGTAACCTACGAG.

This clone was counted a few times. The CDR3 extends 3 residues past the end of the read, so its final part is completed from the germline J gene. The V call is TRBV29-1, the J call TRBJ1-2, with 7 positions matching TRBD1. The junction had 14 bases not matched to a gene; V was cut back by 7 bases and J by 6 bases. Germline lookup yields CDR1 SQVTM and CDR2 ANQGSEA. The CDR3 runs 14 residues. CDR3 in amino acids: CSASLTGQANGYTF. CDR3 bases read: TGCAGCGCCTCTCTGACAGGGCAGGCGAATGGC.

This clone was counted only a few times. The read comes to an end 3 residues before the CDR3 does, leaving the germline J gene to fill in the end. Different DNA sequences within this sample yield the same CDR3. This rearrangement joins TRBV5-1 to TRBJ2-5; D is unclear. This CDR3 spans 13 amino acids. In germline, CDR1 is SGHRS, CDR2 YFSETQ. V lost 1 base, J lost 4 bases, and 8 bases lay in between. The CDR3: CASSLNGGETQYF. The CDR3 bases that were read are TGCGCCAGCAGCTTGAACGGTGGAGAGACC.

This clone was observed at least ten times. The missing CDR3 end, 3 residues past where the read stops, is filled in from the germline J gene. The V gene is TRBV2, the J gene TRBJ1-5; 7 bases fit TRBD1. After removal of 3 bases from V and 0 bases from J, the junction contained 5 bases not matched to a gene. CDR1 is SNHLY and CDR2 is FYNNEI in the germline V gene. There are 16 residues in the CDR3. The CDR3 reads CASSDGTEYSNQPQHF. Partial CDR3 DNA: TGTGCCAGCAGTGACGGGACAGAGTATAGCAATCAGCCC.

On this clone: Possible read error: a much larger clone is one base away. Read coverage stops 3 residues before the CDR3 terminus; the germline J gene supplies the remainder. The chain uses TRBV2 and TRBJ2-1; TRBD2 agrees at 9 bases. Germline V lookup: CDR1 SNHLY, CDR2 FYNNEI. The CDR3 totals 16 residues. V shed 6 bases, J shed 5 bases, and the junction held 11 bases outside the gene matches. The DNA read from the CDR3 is TGTGCCAGCAGCAACGGACGGACTAGCGCAAACAATGAG. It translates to CASSNGRTSANNE. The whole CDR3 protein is CASSNGRTSANNEQFF.

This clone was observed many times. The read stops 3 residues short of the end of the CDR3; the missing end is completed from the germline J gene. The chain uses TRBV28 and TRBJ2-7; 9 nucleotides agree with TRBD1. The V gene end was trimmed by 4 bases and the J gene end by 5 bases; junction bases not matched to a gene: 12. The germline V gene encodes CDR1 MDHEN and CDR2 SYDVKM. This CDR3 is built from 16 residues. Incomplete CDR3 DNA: TGTGCCAGCAGTTCCCCTCGGACAGGGGAAAGGAACGAG. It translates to CASSSPRTGERNE. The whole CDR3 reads CASSSPRTGERNEQYF.

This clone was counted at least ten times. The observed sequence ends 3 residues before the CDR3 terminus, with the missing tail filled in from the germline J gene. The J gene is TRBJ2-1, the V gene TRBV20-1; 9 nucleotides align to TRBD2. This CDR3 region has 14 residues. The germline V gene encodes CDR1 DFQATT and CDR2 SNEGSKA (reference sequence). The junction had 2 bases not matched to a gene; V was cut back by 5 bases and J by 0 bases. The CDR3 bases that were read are TGCAGTGCTGCGGGGGGGGACTCCTACAATGAG. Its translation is CSAAGGDSYNE. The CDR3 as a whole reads CSAAGGDSYNEQFF.

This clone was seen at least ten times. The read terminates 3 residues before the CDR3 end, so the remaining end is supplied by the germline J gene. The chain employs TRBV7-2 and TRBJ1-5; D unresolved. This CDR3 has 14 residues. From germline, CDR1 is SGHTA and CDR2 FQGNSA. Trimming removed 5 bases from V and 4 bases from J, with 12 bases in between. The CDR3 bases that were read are TGTGCCAGCAGCCCGGGCGCGGGTAATCAGCCC. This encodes CASSPGAGNQP. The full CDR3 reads CASSPGAGNQPQHF.

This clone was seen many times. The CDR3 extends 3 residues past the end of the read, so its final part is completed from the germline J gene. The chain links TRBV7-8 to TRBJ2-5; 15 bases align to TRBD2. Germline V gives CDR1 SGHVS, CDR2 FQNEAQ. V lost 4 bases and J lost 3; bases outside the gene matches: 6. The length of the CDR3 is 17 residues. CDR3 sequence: CASSYAGLAGGKETQYF. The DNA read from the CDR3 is TGTGCCAGCAGCTACGCGGGACTAGCGGGAGGAAAAGAGACC.

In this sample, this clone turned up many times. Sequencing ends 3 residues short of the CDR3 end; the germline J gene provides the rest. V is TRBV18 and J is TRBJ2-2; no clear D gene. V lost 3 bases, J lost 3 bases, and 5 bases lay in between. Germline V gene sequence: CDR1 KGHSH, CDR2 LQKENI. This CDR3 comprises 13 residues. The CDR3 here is CASSPLDTGELFF. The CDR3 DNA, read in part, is TGTGCCAGCTCACCTTTAGACACCGGGGAG.

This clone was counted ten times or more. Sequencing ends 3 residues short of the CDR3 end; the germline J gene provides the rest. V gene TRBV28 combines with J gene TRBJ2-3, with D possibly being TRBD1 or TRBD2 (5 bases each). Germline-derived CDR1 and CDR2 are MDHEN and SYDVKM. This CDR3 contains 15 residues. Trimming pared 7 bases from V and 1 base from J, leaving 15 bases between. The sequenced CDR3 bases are TGTGCCAGCAATTCATATCAGGGAGGCACAGATACG. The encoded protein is CASNSYQGGTDT. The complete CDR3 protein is CASNSYQGGTDTQYF.

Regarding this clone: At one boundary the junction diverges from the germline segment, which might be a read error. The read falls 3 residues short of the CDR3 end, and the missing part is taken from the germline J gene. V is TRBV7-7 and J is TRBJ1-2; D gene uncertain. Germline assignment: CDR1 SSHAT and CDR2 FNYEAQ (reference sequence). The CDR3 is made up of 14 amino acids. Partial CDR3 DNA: TGTGCTAGCACCTTCTCTGACTGTTCCTACGAC. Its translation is CASTFSDCSYD. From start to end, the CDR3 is CASTFSDCSYDYTF. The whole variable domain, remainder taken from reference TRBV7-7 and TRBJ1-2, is GAGVSQSPRYKVTKRGQDVTLRCDPISSHATLYWYQQALGQGPEFLTYFNYEAQPDKSGLPSDRFSAERPEGSISTLTIQRTEQRDSAMYRCASTFSDCSYDYTFGSGTRLTVV.

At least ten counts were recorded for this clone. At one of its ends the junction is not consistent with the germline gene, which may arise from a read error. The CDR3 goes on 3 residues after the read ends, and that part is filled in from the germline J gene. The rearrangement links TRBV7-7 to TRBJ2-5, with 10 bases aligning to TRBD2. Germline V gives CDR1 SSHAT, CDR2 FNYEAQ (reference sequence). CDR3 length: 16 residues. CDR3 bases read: TGTGCTAGCAGCCCCCGGAAAGCGGGGGGGCAAGAGACC. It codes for CASSPRKAGGQET. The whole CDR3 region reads CASSPRKAGGQETQYF.

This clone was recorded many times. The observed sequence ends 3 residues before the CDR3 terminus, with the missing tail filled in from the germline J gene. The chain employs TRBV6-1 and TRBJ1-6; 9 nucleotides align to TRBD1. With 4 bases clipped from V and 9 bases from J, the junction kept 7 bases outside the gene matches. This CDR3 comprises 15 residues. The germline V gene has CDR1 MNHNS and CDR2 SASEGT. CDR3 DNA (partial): TGTGCCAGCAGTGGGGCGACAGGGGGGAGTTCACCC. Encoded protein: CASSGATGGSSP. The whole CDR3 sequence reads CASSGATGGSSPLHF.

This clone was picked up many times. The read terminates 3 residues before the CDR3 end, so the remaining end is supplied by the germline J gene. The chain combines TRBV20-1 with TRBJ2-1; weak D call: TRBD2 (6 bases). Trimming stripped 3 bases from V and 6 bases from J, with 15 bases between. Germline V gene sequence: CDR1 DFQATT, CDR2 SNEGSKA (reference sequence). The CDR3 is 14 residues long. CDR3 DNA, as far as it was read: TGCAGTGCTAGCCCCCCGACTAGTCGCAATGAG. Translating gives CSASPPTSRNE. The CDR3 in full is CSASPPTSRNEQFF.

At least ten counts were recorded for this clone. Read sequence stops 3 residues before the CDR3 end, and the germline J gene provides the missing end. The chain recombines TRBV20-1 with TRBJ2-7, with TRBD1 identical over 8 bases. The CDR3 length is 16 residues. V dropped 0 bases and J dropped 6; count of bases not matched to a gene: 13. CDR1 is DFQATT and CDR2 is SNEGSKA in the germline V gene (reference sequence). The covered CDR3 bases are TGCAGTGCTAGAGATCCGCAGGGGGCGTTAGGTCGCGAG. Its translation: CSARDPQGALGRE. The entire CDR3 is CSARDPQGALGREQYF.